These 15 T cell receptor beta chains originate from one sample sequenced in a study of regulatory T cells in long-lasting Graves disease (dated by TCRdb to the early 2020s). The library was generated by multiplex PCR. Instrument on record: Illumina HiSeq 4000. To build TCR beta libraries, CDR3 regions were amplified by Arm-PCR using iRepertoire HTBI primers. The public reads were quality trimmed at Q25 with fastp and then assembled into clones with MiXCR by TCRdb, keeping productive beta chains. Rows merge per CDR3 protein into single entries with the most common DNA and genes. The sample table records a few hundred thousand distinct CDR3 sequences; roughly a quarter of these occur just once. Of the sample, over 25% is held by the ten largest clones. The time point label on this specimen signifies: persistent/refractory GD, antithyroid drugs over 5 years with positive TRAb. For both TCR sequencing and RNA sequencing, RNA was extracted from PBMCs in TRIzol.

Material: peripheral blood mononuclear cells (PBMCs), obtained when the disease was refractory, from a patient treated with antithyroid drugs. All receptors come from a female donor with Graves disease.

This clonotype was detected a few times. This chain joins TRBV6-4 and TRBJ1-3; D possibly corresponds to TRBD1 (6 bases). V lost 2 bases, J lost 0 bases, and 17 bases lay in between. Germline lookup yields CDR1 MRHNA and CDR2 SNTAGT. The CDR3 has 18 residues. CDR3 in DNA: TGTGCCAGCAGTGACCACCGGGACACCGGGGGCTCTGGAAACACCATATATTTT. Its protein is CASSDHRDTGGSGNTIYF.

This clonotype was detected many times. The chain combines TRBV28 with TRBJ2-5; 11 nucleotides agree with TRBD2. The V and J ends lost 5 bases and 4 bases, in that order; junction bases with no gene match: 9. CDR3 length: 16 residues. Germline V gene lookup returns CDR1 MDHEN and CDR2 SYDVKM. CDR3 amino acids: CASSSSGRALIETQYF. CDR3 DNA: TGTGCCAGCAGTAGTAGCGGGAGGGCCCTGATAGAGACCCAGTACTTC.

The chain employs TRBV5-1 and TRBJ2-7; D is unclear. This CDR3 has 14 amino acids. Germline V gene data show CDR1 as SGHRS and CDR2 as YFSETQ. Trimming stripped 0 bases from V and 5 bases from J, with 12 bases between. The CDR3, as DNA: TGCGCCAGCAGCTTGGCGGATCGGATCGACGAGCAGTACTTC. It codes for CASSLADRIDEQYF.

This clonotype was seen at least ten times. The gene calls are TRBV5-1 and TRBJ1-1, with TRBD1 as a possible D gene (5 bases). The germline V and J ends were trimmed by 5 bases and 6 bases, with 17 bases remaining between them. The germline V gene encodes CDR1 SGHRS and CDR2 YFSETQ. The CDR3 has 14 amino acids. CDR3 sequence (DNA): TGCGCCAGCAGTTTGAGGGGTGATGGAGCTGAAGCTTTCTTT. Its protein product is CASSLRGDGAEAFF.

This chain connects TRBV6-2 or TRBV6-3 to TRBJ2-7; 9 positions agree with TRBD2. Germline lookup yields CDR1 MNHEY and CDR2 SVGEGT. With V trimmed by 2 bases and J by 1 base, 3 bases remained unmatched. The CDR3 is 15 amino acids. CDR3 sequence (DNA): TGTGCCAGCAGTTACAGCGGGGGGCATTCCTACGAGCAGTACTTC. Amino acid sequence: CASSYSGGHSYEQYF.

This clonotype was detected many times. The chain is built from TRBV6-1 and TRBJ2-7; 9 nucleotides agree with TRBD1. V was pared by 6 bases and J by 4 bases, with 7 bases of the junction left unmatched. The CDR3 length is 14 residues. The V gene's germline CDR1 is MNHNS and CDR2 SASEGT. CDR3: CASSPGTGYYEQYF. The CDR3 DNA reads TGTGCCAGCAGCCCCGGGACAGGGTATTACGAGCAGTACTTC.

This clonotype was detected ten times or more. The CDR3 reads CASRGRGMNTEAFF. The CDR3 nucleotides are TGCGCCAGCAGGGGCAGGGGGATGAACACTGAAGCTTTCTTT. The chain has TRBV5-1 and TRBJ1-1, with 7 bases that match TRBD1. From germline, CDR1 is SGHRS and CDR2 YFSETQ. The CDR3 sequence is 14 residues long. J lost 0 bases, V lost 5 bases, and 4 bases had no gene match.

J is TRBJ1-3 and V is TRBV28; 7 bases agree with TRBD1. CDR1 MDHEN and CDR2 SYDVKM come from the germline V gene. The CDR3 runs to 15 residues. After removal of 6 bases from V and 0 bases from J, the junction contained 5 bases not matched to a gene. The DNA of the CDR3 is TGTGCCAGCAGACCGGGACAGCCCTCTGGAAACACCATATATTTT. It codes for CASRPGQPSGNTIYF.

The count of this clonotype is one. V gene TRBV20-1 combines with J gene TRBJ1-5; D remains unclear. V was clipped by 0 bases and J by 4 bases, with 13 bases between them. The CDR3 has 15 amino acids. Germline values: CDR1 DFQATT, CDR2 SNEGSKA (reference sequence). The CDR3 spells CSARDQDFGNQPQHF. The DNA for the CDR3 is TGCAGTGCTAGAGATCAGGACTTTGGTAATCAGCCCCAGCATTTT.

This clonotype has more than one count but fewer than ten. At one end the junction does not follow the germline gene, possibly because of a read error. The rearrangement links TRBV27 to TRBJ1-2, with D perhaps TRBD1 (5 bases). The CDR3 loop spans 14 amino acids. Per germline, CDR1 MNHEY and CDR2 SMNVEV (reference sequence). In nucleotides, the CDR3 is TGTGCCAGCAGTTTATCGGGGCAGGGCTATCGCTACACCTTC. It translates to CASSLSGQGYRYTF.

This clonotype was detected only a few times. The chain links TRBV5-5 to TRBJ1-2; the match to TRBD1 covers 7 bases. V lost 3 bases, J lost 3 bases, and 11 bases stayed unmatched. CDR3 length: 16 residues. The germline V gene encodes CDR1 SGHKS and CDR2 YYEKEE (reference sequence). CDR3 in amino acids: CASSSWDSLRYYGYTF. The CDR3 nucleotides read TGTGCCAGCAGCTCGTGGGACAGCCTTCGATACTATGGCTACACCTTC.

This clonotype was observed many times. CDR3 loop: CATSRQTGELFF. Written as DNA, the CDR3 is TGTGCCACCAGTCGACAGACCGGGGAGCTGTTTTTT. The chain links TRBV24-1 to TRBJ2-2; a weak D match, TRBD1 (5 bases). The germline CDR1 and CDR2 sequences are KGHDR and SFDVKD. Trimming removed 6 bases from V and 5 bases from J, with 6 bases in between. The CDR3 consists of 12 residues.

The J gene is TRBJ2-7, the V gene TRBV19; TRBD2 aligns across 11 bases. This CDR3 spans 16 amino acids. Germline trimming cut 8 bases from V and 0 bases from J; bases unmatched to any gene: 9. Germline V lookup: CDR1 LNHDA, CDR2 SQIVND (reference sequence). The CDR3 DNA follows: TGTGCCAGTTCCCATCGGCTAGCGGGAGGCTCCTACGAGCAGTACTTC. Encoded protein: CASSHRLAGGSYEQYF.

Many counts were recorded for this clonotype. The J gene is TRBJ1-1, the V gene TRBV28; no reliable D call. From germline, CDR1 is MDHEN and CDR2 SYDVKM. The CDR3 has 10 amino acids. With 6 bases removed from V and 4 bases from J, the gap between germline ends came to 3 bases. The CDR3 bases are TGTGCCAGCAGCGGCACTGAAGCTTTCTTT. This translates into CASSGTEAFF.

The chain employs TRBV20-1 and TRBJ1-2; D not certain. V shed 3 bases and J shed 6 bases, with 17 bases lying between them. The CDR3 contains 14 residues. CDR1 and CDR2 from the germline V gene are DFQATT and SNEGSKA (reference sequence). The CDR3, as DNA: TGCAGTGCTAGGGTGTCCCCCCTAAGGGATGGCTACACCTTC. This sequence encodes CSARVSPLRDGYTF.